These 14 T cell receptor beta chains came from one sample sequenced in a study of blood T cell repertoires in COVID-19. Here immunoSEQ multiplex PCR was the method, and the copy in TCRdb shows in-frame clones only, minus some. This table has approximately 130,000 clones, approximately 77% appearing once. The sample taken for sequencing was peripheral blood. These receptor sequences come from an elderly man with acute or convalescent COVID-19.

This rearrangement joins TRBV3-1 (or the pseudogene TRBV3-2) to TRBJ1-1; a weak D match, TRBD1 (6 bases). CDR1 and CDR2 from the germline V gene are LGHDT and YNNKEL (reference sequence). The CDR3 length is 14 residues. Trimming took 4 bases from V and 1 from J, leaving 10 bases between them. Written as DNA, the CDR3 is TGTGCCAGCAGCCCTCCAGGGGAGAACACTGAAGCTTTCTTT. This gives the protein CASSPPGENTEAFF.

This sequence joins TRBV7-6 and TRBJ2-3, with 14 bases fitting TRBD2. From germline, CDR1 is SGHVS and CDR2 FNYEAQ. V lost 5 bases to trimming and J lost 2 bases; unmatched junction nucleotides: 6. This CDR3 is 17 amino acids long. The CDR3 coding sequence is TGTGCCAGCAGCCCTCGACTAGCGGGGGGGACCACAGATACGCAGTATTTT. Translated: CASSPRLAGGTTDTQYF.

This rearrangement joins TRBV10-1 to TRBJ2-7, with 10 bases matching TRBD1. Germline V gene sequence: CDR1 WNHNN, CDR2 SYGVQD (reference sequence). The CDR3 has 15 amino acids. V was clipped by 5 bases and J by 2 bases; unmatched bases: 6. CDR3 coding DNA: TGCGCCAGCAGTCCCCGGACAGGGGGGACCTACGAGCAGTACTTC. It is translated as CASSPRTGGTYEQYF.

This clone came up once. This chain uses TRBV18 with TRBJ1-5; TRBD1 matches 12 bases. V lost 3 bases to trimming and J lost 7 bases; unmatched junction nucleotides: 1. The CDR3 length is 14 residues. Germline values: CDR1 KGHSH, CDR2 LQKENI. In DNA, the CDR3 is TGTGCCAGCTCACCCGGGACAGGGGGCCAGCCCCAGCATTTT. Its translation is CASSPGTGGQPQHF.

The chain has TRBV2 and TRBJ1-3, with a weak D call TRBD1 (6 bases). V was pared by 6 bases and J by 4 bases, with 13 bases between. CDR1 is SNHLY, CDR2 FYNNEI, per germline. The length of the CDR3 is 14 residues. The CDR3 sequence is CASSADRQGNTIYF. As DNA, the CDR3 is TGTGCCAGCAGCGCTGACAGGCAGGGAAACACCATATATTTT.

The chain has TRBV6-2 or TRBV6-3 and TRBJ2-1; D ambiguous. Deletions cut 4 bases from V and 5 bases from J, with 9 bases between. The CDR3 consists of 13 residues. The germline V gene encodes CDR1 MNHEY and CDR2 SVGEGT. The CDR3 DNA sequence: TGTGCCAGCAGTTCATATCTAGACAATGAGCAGTTCTTC. Translation gives CASSSYLDNEQFF.

V and J are TRBV5-4 and TRBJ2-2; 8 nucleotides align to TRBD1. This CDR3 has 16 residues. With V trimmed by 0 bases and J by 5 bases, 6 bases remained unmatched. CDR1 SGHNT and CDR2 YYREEE come from the germline V gene (reference sequence). The CDR3, as DNA: TGTGCCAGCAGCTTGGCCTTTGGACAGGGAACCGGGGAGCTGTTTTTT. Protein product: CASSLAFGQGTGELFF.

This clone was seen only once. The rearrangement links TRBV6-5 to TRBJ2-7; a possible D gene is TRBD1 (6 bases). This CDR3 is 13 amino acids long. The V end was cut by 2 bases, the J end by 7 bases, with 12 bases between. Germline V CDR1 and CDR2: MNHEY, SVGAGI. CDR3 region: CASSYATQGEQYF. The CDR3 region has the DNA TGTGCCAGCAGTTACGCGACTCAGGGGGAGCAGTACTTC.

The V call is TRBV19, the J call TRBJ1-4, with 7 positions matching TRBD1. The CDR3 totals 19 residues. The germline gives CDR1 LNHDA, CDR2 SQIVND (reference sequence). The ends lost 3 bases at V and 0 bases at J; junction bases unmatched: 13. CDR3 DNA: TGTGCCAGTAGTATTTGGAGACAGGGACTGCTCCCAACTAATGAAAAACTGTTTTTT. Its translation: CASSIWRQGLLPTNEKLFF.

This clone was observed a single time. J is TRBJ1-1 and V is TRBV4-2; 7 bases match TRBD1. Germline CDR1 reads LGHNA; CDR2 reads YNFKEQ. The CDR3 totals 15 residues. V trimming: 2 bases; J trimming: 4 bases; junction bases outside the gene matches: 7. The CDR3 DNA reads TGTGCCAGCAGCCAACCCTCGACAGGGCCCACTGAAGCTTTCTTT. This gives the protein CASSQPSTGPTEAFF.

The J gene is TRBJ2-7, the V gene TRBV2, with 8 bases fitting TRBD1. Trimming at V came to 8 bases and at J to 3 bases, leaving 6 bases not matched to a gene. Germline V gene data show CDR1 as SNHLY and CDR2 as FYNNEI. The CDR3 sequence is 13 residues long. CDR3 amino acids: CASRTGLHYEQYF. CDR3 coding DNA: TGTGCCAGCCGGACAGGGCTCCACTACGAGCAGTACTTC.

The V call is TRBV6-5, the J call TRBJ1-1; 10 nucleotides match TRBD1. Germline CDR1 is MNHEY and CDR2 is SVGAGI. V lost 6 bases, J lost 9 bases, and 13 bases stayed unmatched. The CDR3 has 15 residues. The DNA of the CDR3 is TGTGCCAGCAGGCGAAACGACAGGGGGCCCTTTCAAGCTTTCTTT. Its protein product is CASRRNDRGPFQAFF.

V and J are TRBV30 and TRBJ2-7; 7 nucleotides line up with TRBD1. The germline V gene encodes CDR1 GTSNPN and CDR2 SVGIG (reference sequence). This CDR3 region has 13 residues. The V gene end was trimmed by 3 bases and the J gene end by 2 bases; junction bases not matched to a gene: 4. CDR3 nucleotide sequence: TGTGCCTGGAGCGGACAGGTAACCTACGAGCAGTACTTC. This gives the protein CAWSGQVTYEQYF.

This chain uses TRBV5-5 with TRBJ1-5; D uncertain. Trimming stripped 3 bases from V and 14 bases from J, with 18 bases between. Germline CDR1 SGHKS, CDR2 YYEKEE (reference sequence). The CDR3 totals 13 residues. The CDR3, as DNA: TGTGCCAGCAGCTGGAACCCTACAGAAAAGGAGCATTTT. The encoded protein is CASSWNPTEKEHF.